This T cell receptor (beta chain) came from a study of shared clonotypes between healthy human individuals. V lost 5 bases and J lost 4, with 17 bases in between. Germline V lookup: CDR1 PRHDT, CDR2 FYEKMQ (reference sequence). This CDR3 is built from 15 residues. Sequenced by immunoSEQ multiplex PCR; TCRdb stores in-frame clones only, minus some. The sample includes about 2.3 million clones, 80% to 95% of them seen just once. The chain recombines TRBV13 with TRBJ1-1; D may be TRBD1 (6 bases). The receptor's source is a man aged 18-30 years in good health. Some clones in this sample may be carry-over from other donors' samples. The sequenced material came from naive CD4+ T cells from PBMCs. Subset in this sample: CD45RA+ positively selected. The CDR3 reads CASSPLDSWGTEAFF. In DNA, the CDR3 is TGTGCCAGCAGCCCGTTGGACAGCTGGGGCACTGAAGCTTTCTTT.